Below, one T cell receptor (beta chain) is given with its context. Its cognate antigen is unknown. This record belongs to a study of CD8+CD57+ T cells in acquired aplastic anemia. There are 12 residues in the CDR3. The germline V gene encodes CDR1 LGHNA and CDR2 YSLEER. V was shortened by 0 bases and J by 8 bases, with 7 bases between the two germline ends. Broader study findings: The CD8+ Simpson's diversity of patients and controls was not significantly different. Common to patients and controls were around 30 CD8+ CDR3 sequences.

Genomic DNA templated the TCR beta VDJ and CDR3 profiling. TCRdb re-called the reads with MiXCR, one entry per CDR3 protein. This table has about 190,000 distinct CDR3 sequences, about 64% appearing once. The TCR was taken from a human donor with severe aplastic anemia or a healthy control (not recorded which). V usage is TRBV4-3 and J usage is TRBJ1-2; no firm D call. Source material: sorted CD4+, CD8+, or CD8+CD57+ T cells (not recorded which) from PBMCs. Written as DNA, the CDR3 is TGCGCCAGCAGCCAAGACAGAAAGGGCTACACCTTC. Its protein is CASSQDRKGYTF.